The T cell receptor (beta chain) described here comes from a study of sequential checkpoint blockade in melanoma. As for the study in general: Each arm's sequence ended with maintenance nivolumab.

Treatment meaning: randomized to nivolumab then ipilimumab (arm A) or the reverse (arm B). DNA-damaging chemotherapy had not been given to any patient beforehand. Live CD3+CD8+ CD19− CD56− cells were sorted from PBMCs. Germline lookup yields CDR1 SGDLS and CDR2 YYNGEE. The CDR3 has 16 residues. Assay used: immunoSEQ multiplex PCR; TCRdb lists only in-frame clones, some missing. Here the sample spans around 2,000 clones, approximately 49% being singletons. This clone was found once. The rearrangement uses TRBV9 and TRBJ2-5, with TRBD1 matching 10 bases. The DNA matches TRBJ2-7 better at its end, which makes the J call doubtful. This clonotype was obtained from a human patient with melanoma. Some clones in this sample may be carry-over from other donors' samples. The source was CD8+ T cells sorted from blood (inferred from file names), collected from a patient given nivolumab and ipilimumab in sequence. This CDR3 is CASSVGGGQGTYEQYF. CDR3 nucleotide sequence: TGTGCCAGCAGCGTAGGGGGGGGACAGGGGACCTACGAGCAGTACTTC.